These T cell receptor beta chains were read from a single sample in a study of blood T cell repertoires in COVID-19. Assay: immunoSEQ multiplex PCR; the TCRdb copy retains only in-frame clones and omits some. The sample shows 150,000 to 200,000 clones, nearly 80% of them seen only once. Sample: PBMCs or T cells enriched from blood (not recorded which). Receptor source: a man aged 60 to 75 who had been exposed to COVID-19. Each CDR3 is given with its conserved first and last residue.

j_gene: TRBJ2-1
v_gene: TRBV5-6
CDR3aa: CASSLGQYNEQFF

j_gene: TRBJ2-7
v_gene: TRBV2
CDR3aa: CASRRGGAEYEQYF

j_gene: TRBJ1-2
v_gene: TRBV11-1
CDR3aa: CASSLSPWTGESGYTF

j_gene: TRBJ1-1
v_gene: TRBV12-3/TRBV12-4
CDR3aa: CASSSPPGTAAFF

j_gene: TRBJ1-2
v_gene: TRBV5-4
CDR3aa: CASSLAGGKGYTF

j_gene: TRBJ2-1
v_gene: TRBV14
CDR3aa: CASSRTGGSYNEQFF

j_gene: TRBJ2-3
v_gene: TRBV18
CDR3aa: CASSLADRTSTDTQYF

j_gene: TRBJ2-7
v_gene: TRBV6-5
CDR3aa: CASSIGTSGTEQYF

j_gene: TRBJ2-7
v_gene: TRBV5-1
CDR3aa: CASSVGTSGFDEQYF

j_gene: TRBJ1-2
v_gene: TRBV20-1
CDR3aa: CSASPRTGSGYTF

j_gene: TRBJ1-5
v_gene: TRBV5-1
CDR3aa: CASSLGERENQPQHF

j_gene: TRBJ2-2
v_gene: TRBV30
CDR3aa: CAWSHLSEAGELFF

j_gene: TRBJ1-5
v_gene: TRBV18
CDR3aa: CASSPKAGYDQPQHF

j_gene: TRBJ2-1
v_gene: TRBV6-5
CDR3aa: CATYRDYDNEQFF

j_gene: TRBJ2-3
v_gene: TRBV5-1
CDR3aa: CASSFDRGTDTQYF

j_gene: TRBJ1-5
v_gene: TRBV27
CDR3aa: CASSFSGNQPQHF

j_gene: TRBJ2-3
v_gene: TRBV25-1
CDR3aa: CATESDTQYF

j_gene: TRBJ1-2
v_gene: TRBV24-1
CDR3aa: CATSGRGGYTF

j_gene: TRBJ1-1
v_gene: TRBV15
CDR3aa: CATSRVRGMGNTEAFF

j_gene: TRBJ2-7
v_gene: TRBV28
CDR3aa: CASSFRDSGREQYF

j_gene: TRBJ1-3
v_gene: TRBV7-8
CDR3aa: CASSWTQGNTIYF

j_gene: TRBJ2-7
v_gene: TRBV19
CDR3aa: CASSIVQGPYEQYF

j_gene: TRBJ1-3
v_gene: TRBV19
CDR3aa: CASRPGGSSGNTIYF

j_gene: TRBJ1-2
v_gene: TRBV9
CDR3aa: CASSVGSARDTHYGYTF

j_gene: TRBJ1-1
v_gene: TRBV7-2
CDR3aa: CASSLAPPPGRGSTEAFF

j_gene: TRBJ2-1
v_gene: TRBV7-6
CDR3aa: CASSLVAGAGSNEQFF

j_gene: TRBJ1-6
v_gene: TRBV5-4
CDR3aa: CASSVRDSALHF

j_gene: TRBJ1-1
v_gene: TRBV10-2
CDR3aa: CASSESGRGARNTEAFF

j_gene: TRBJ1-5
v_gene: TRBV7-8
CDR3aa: CASSLAEEFNQPQHF

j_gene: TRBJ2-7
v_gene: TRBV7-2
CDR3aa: CASSLALAGGLEQYF

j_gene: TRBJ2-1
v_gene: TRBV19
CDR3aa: CASSSPRTAGAEQFF

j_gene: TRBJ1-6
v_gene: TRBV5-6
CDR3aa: CASSQGDSPLHF

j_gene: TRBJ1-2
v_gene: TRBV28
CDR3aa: CASSFRQANNYGYTF

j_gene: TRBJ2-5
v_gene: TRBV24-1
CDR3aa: CATSDFGGGREETQYF

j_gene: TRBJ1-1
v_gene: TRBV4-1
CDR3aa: CASSATDEAFF

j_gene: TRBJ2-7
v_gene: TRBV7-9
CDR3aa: CASSLVLAGVSYEQYF

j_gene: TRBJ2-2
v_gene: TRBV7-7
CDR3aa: CASSPSARANTGELFF

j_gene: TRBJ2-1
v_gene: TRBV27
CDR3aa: CASSSDRGHYNEQFF

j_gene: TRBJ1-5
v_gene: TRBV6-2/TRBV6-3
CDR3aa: CASSWGQGAGQPQHF

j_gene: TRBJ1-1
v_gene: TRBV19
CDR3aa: CASSIRDMNTEAFF

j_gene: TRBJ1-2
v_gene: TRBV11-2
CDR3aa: CASSLDMRQGHGYTF

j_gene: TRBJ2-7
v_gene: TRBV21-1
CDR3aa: CASSLYEQYF

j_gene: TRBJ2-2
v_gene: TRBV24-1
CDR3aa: CATSDRGNTGELFF

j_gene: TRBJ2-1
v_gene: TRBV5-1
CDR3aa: CASSSRTSIDEQFF

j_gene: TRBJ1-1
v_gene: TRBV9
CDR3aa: CASSSQGWMDTEAFF

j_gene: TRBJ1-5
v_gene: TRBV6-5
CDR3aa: CASRETGGGQPQHF

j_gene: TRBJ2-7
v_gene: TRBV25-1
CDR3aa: CASRGTGANYEQYF

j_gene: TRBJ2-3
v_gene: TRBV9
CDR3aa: CASSVAGGADTQYF

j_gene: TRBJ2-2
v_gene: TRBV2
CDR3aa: CASSDSPASGRAKGGELFF

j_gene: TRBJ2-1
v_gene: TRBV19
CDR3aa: CASSMGQGGDEQFF